This T cell receptor beta chain was retrieved from a study of HIV-infected patients and healthy controls. CDR3 length: 14 amino acids. V dropped 5 bases and J dropped 9 bases, with 17 bases sitting between them. Germline CDR1 reads SGHVS; CDR2 reads FQNEAQ. This clonotype was seen a handful of times. TCRdb independently ran MiXCR on the 5' RACE reads; one entry per CDR3 protein. The sample lists about 64,000 distinct CDR3 sequences; roughly 19% were seen once. This clonotype originated in a human donor in good health. The genes are TRBV7-8 and TRBJ2-1; D possibly matches TRBD1 or TRBD2 (5 bases each). The sequencing sample was made of CD4+ T cells from blood. The CDR3 loop is CASSPRDLRGEQFF. The DNA of the CDR3 is TGTGCCAGCAGCCCTAGGGACCTCAGAGGTGAGCAGTTCTTC.